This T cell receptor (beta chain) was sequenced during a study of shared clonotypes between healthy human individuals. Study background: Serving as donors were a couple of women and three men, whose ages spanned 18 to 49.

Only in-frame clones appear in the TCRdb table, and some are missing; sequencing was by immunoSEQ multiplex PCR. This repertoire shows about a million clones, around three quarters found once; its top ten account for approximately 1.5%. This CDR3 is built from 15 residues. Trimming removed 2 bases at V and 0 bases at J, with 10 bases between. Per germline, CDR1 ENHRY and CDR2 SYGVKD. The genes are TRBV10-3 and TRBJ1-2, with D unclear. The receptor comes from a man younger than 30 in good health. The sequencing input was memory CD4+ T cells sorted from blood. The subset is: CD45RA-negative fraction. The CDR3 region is CAISEMWGTNYGYTF. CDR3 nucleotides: TGTGCCATCAGTGAGATGTGGGGAACTAACTATGGCTACACCTTC.